This entry concerns a single T cell receptor (beta chain). Here immunoSEQ multiplex PCR was the method, and the copy in TCRdb shows in-frame clones only, minus some. The table records about 34,000 clones, 70% to 90% of them present only once. The entry originates in a study of blood T cell repertoires in COVID-19. The J segment lost 0 bases and the V segment lost 4 bases, leaving 11 bases of the junction unmatched. Germline CDR1 is SGHAT and CDR2 is FQNNGV. The CDR3 is 17 amino acids. The TCR originated in a man between 65 and 85 years old with active COVID-19. The chain links TRBV11-2 to TRBJ2-7, with 8 bases identical to TRBD2. Sequenced material: peripheral blood. CDR3 DNA: TGTGCCAGCAGCTCCCTGCGCCGGGAGGGGAGCTCCTACGAGCAGTACTTC. Its protein is CASSSLRREGSSYEQYF.